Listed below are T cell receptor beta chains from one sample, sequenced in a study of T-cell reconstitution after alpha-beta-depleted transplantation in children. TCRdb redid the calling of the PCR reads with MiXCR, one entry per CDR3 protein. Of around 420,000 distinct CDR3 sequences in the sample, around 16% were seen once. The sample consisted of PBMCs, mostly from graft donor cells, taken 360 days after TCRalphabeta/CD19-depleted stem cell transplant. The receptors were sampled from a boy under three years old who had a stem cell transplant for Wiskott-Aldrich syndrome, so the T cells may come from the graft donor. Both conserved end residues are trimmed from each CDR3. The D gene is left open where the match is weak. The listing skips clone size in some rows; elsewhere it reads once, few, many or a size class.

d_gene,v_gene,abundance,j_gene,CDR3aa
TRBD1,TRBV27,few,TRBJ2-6,ASSWTGGSSGANVLT
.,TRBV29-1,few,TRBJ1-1,SVVGQLLNTEAF
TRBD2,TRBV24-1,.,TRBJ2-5,ATSRGGTETQY
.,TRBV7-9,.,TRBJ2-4,ASSTGPSIQY
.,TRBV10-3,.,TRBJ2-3,AISASSPSDTQY
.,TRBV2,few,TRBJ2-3,ASSSGSLASTDTQY
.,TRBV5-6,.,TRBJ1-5,ASSLQLRPQH
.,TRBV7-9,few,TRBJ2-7,ASSPQGGKSYEQY
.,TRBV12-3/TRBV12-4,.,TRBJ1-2,ASSYDRGGYYGYT
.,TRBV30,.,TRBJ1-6,AWSVDLMNSPLH
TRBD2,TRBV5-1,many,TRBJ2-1,ASSLGLAGPYNEQF
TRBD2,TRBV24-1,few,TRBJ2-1,ATSGLAGVEEQF
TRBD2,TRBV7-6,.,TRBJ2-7,ASSSKDGGEQY
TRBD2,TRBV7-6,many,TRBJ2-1,ASSLAPLAGVGNEQF
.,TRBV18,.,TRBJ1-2,ASSIGGSGYT
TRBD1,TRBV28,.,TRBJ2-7,ASSLWGGQDYEQY
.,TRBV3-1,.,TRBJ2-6,ASSQQLSGANVLT
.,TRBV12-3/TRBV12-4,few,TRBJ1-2,ASSPSWDYGYT
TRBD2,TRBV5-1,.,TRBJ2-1,ASSLTILAGGPNEQF
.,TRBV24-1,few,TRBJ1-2,ATSDGPDYGYT
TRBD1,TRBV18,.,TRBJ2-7,ASSPEGQGAWEQY